A single sample gave rise to the 4 T cell receptor beta chains below, sequenced in a study of blood T cells in healthy people across ages. Then a second PCR, running roughly 7 to 11 cycles, was carried out with a sample-barcoded 5' primer and a J-beta primer mix. TCRdb called the 5' RACE reads again in MiXCR, with one record for every CDR3 protein. The table shows about 750,000 distinct CDR3 sequences, with about 55% occurring only once. The sample was blood. These receptors were collected from a man older than 75 in good health.

This clonotype was seen more than once but under ten times. The V gene is TRBV6-2 or TRBV6-3, the J gene TRBJ2-1; TRBD2 aligns across 11 bases. In germline, CDR1 is MNHEY, CDR2 SVGEGT. CDR3 length: 18 amino acids. Trimming at V came to 5 bases and at J to 9 bases, leaving 18 bases not matched to a gene. In nucleotides, the CDR3 is TGTGCCAGCAGTGCGACTAGCGGGAAAGTCGGGTCGGGTCTTGAGCAGTTCTTC. It is translated as CASSATSGKVGSGLEQFF.

This chain joins TRBV9 and TRBJ2-3; 10 nucleotides align to TRBD1. Germline V lookup: CDR1 SGDLS, CDR2 YYNGEE. V gave up 0 bases and J gave up 3 bases; unmatched junction bases: 4. The CDR3 extends over 16 amino acids. The CDR3, as DNA: TGTGCCAGCAGCGTAGAGCTGGACAGGGGGACAGATACGCAGTATTTT. Encoded protein: CASSVELDRGTDTQYF.

This sequence joins TRBV30 and TRBJ2-5; 8 bases agree with TRBD1. Germline-derived CDR1 and CDR2 are GTSNPN and SVGIG (reference sequence). Unmatched junction bases numbered 5, after V lost 8 bases and J lost 3 bases. The CDR3 is 12 residues long. CDR3 sequence: CAGNRGKETQYF. CDR3 nucleotides: TGTGCCGGGAACAGGGGGAAAGAGACCCAGTACTTC.

The chain recombines TRBV11-2 with TRBJ1-2; D is uncertain. Germline V gene lookup returns CDR1 SGHAT and CDR2 FQNNGV. There are 12 residues in the CDR3. V dropped 3 bases and J dropped 8 bases, with 10 bases sitting between them. The CDR3 protein is CASSFDRRGYTF. CDR3 bases: TGTGCCAGCAGCTTTGATCGGCGAGGCTACACCTTC.